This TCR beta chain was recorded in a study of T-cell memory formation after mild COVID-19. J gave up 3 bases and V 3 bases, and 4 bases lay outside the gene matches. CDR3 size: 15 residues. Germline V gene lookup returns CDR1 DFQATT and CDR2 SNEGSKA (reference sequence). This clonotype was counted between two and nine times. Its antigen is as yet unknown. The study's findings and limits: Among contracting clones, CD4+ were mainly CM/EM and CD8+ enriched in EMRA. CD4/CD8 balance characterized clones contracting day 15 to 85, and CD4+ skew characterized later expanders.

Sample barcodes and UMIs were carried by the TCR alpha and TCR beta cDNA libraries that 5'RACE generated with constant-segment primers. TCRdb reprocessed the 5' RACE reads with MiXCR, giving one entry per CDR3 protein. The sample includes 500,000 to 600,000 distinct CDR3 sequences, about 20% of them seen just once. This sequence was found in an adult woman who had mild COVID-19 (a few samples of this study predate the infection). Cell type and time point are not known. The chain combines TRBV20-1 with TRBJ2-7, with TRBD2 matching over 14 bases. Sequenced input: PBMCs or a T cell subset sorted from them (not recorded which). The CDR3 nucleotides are TGCAGTGCTAGGGGACTAGCGGGGGACGTCTACGAGCAGTACTTC. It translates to CSARGLAGDVYEQYF.